This TCR beta chain was retrieved from a study of blood T cell repertoires in COVID-19. Study summary: Spain, Italy and the United States supplied samples that represented acute and convalescent COVID-19. Nucleic acid was either cDNA or gDNA, and it came from T cells, B-cell-depleted T cells, or PBMCs.

Per the original methods: Cell counts per sample came from amplifying reference gene primers. The table came from immunoSEQ multiplex PCR; TCRdb's copy has only in-frame clones and leaves some out. The V and J calls and clone size come from that table; D and trimming were worked out from the DNA. Of 310,000 or so clones listed, roughly 90% are singletons. Germline V CDR1 and CDR2: MDHEN, SYDVKM. V dropped 2 bases and J dropped 6; count of bases not matched to a gene: 5. The CDR3 consists of 15 residues. The source material was peripheral blood. The V gene is TRBV28, the J gene TRBJ1-2; TRBD1 matches 11 bases. The TCR comes from a woman aged 25 to 39 with COVID-19, enrolled during active disease. The CDR3 coding sequence is TGTGCCAGCAGTTTAGCCGGGACAGGGGGAGATGGCTACACCTTC. This translates into CASSLAGTGGDGYTF.